The next 29 T cell receptor beta chains were all read from a single sample in a study of shared clonotypes between healthy human individuals. Produced via immunoSEQ multiplex PCR; TCRdb's table is partial and in-frame only. Of 630,000 or so clones detected, roughly 98% appear once; the ten largest clones hold approximately 0.3%. CD45RO negativity and positive selection for CCR7 defined naive CD8 cells, a population that excluded terminally differentiated effector memory CD45RA+ cells. The sequencing sample was made of naive CD8+ T cells sorted from blood. The receptors were gathered from a man under 40 in good health.

V gene TRBV9 combines with J gene TRBJ2-5; D perhaps matches TRBD2 (5 bases). V dropped 0 bases and J dropped 4 bases, with 13 bases sitting between them. This CDR3 has 15 amino acids. CDR1 SGDLS and CDR2 YYNGEE come from the germline V gene. CDR3 sequence (DNA): TGTGCCAGCAGCGTAGAGGGTTCCGCGGGAGAGACCCAGTACTTC. Residues: CASSVEGSAGETQYF.

The chain uses TRBV6-1 and TRBJ2-1; tentative D call: TRBD1 (5 bases). Trimming cost V 6 bases and J 0 bases, with 12 bases left between them. CDR1 is MNHNS, CDR2 SASEGT, per germline. The CDR3 sequence is 15 residues long. This chain's CDR3 is CASRVDSSSYNEQFF. The CDR3 bases are TGTGCCAGCAGGGTCGACAGTAGCTCCTACAATGAGCAGTTCTTC.

There are a few counts of this clone. The chain carries TRBV27 and TRBJ1-5; D ambiguous. From germline, CDR1 is MNHEY and CDR2 SMNVEV (reference sequence). V gave up 5 bases and J gave up 4 bases, with 6 bases separating them. The length of the CDR3 is 12 residues. The CDR3 here is CASSHQNQPQHF. The CDR3 DNA is TGTGCCAGCAGTCACCAGAATCAGCCCCAGCATTTT.

The rearrangement links TRBV6-1 to TRBJ2-7, with a possible D match to TRBD2 (5 bases). Germline CDR1 MNHNS, CDR2 SASEGT. The CDR3 contains 15 residues. Trimming removed 6 bases at V and 3 bases at J, with 18 bases between. The CDR3 DNA reads as TGTGCCAGCAGAGCGGAGGTGGGCGGCTTCTACGAGCAGTACTTC. Translated, it gives CASRAEVGGFYEQYF.

V gene TRBV14 combines with J gene TRBJ2-7; no firm D call. The V gene's germline CDR1 is SGHDN and CDR2 FVKESK. The CDR3 totals 14 residues. The ends were cut back, 4 bases at V and 1 base at J, with 11 bases in the middle. This chain's CDR3 is CASSPRVLSYEQYF. The CDR3 coding sequence is TGTGCCAGCAGCCCACGGGTGCTTTCCTACGAGCAGTACTTC.

The chain employs TRBV7-9 and TRBJ1-2, with 9 nucleotides matching TRBD1. From germline, CDR1 is SEHNR and CDR2 FQNEAQ (reference sequence). Trimming cost V 11 bases and J 3 bases; bases outside gene matches: 16. The CDR3 length is 16 residues. Written as DNA, the CDR3 is TGTGCCTCGAGTGGACAGGGGAGAAGGCTTGACTATGGCTACACCTTC. It encodes CASSGQGRRLDYGYTF.

The chain carries TRBV9 and TRBJ2-1; TRBD1 agrees at 7 bases. CDR1 and CDR2 from the germline V gene are SGDLS and YYNGEE. This CDR3 spans 19 amino acids. The junction had 18 bases not matched to a gene; V was cut back by 0 bases and J by 6 bases. This CDR3 is CASSVDYPARTGLGNEQFF. In DNA form, the CDR3 reads TGTGCCAGCAGCGTAGACTACCCGGCTAGGACAGGCTTGGGCAATGAGCAGTTCTTC.

J is TRBJ2-1 and V is TRBV5-6; D tentatively fits TRBD1 or TRBD2 (5 bases each). The V end lost 3 bases, the J end lost 6 bases, and 16 bases lay between the germline ends. Per germline, CDR1 SGHDT and CDR2 YYEEEE. The CDR3 is 15 residues long. The CDR3 is CASSSLDRGGNEQFF. The CDR3 DNA reads TGTGCCAGCAGCTCCCTAGACAGAGGAGGCAATGAGCAGTTCTTC. The entire variable domain, with the rest obtained from reference TRBV5-6 and TRBJ2-1, is as follows: DAGVTQSPTHLIKTRGQQVTLRCSPKSGHDTVSWYQQALGQGPQFIFQYYEEEERQRGNFPDRFSGHQFPNYSSELNVNALLLGDSALYLCASSSLDRGGNEQFFGPGTRLTVL.

The chain combines TRBV11-2 with TRBJ2-1, with D perhaps being TRBD1 or TRBD2 (5 bases each). The ends were cut back, 5 bases at V and 7 bases at J, with 9 bases in the middle. CDR3 length equals 12 residues. CDR1 and CDR2 (germline): SGHAT, FQNNGV. CDR3 sequence (DNA): TGTGCCAGCAGCCGTGGGGGAAATGAGCAGTTCTTC. Amino acid sequence: CASSRGGNEQFF. Complete variable domain (other parts from reference TRBV11-2 and TRBJ2-1): EAGVAQSPRYKIIEKRQSVAFWCNPISGHATLYWYQQILGQGPKLLIQFQNNGVVDDSQLPKDRFSAERLKGVDSTLKIQPAKLEDSAVYLCASSRGGNEQFFGPGTRLTVL.

V usage is TRBV9 and J usage is TRBJ2-2; D is perhaps TRBD1 or TRBD2 (5 bases each). CDR1 and CDR2 from the germline V gene are SGDLS and YYNGEE. V lost 5 bases to trimming and J lost 7 bases, with 9 bases between them. This CDR3 contains 12 residues. DNA of the CDR3: TGTGCCAGCAGGGGGGAGTTCGGGGAGCTGTTTTTT. Protein sequence: CASRGEFGELFF. Filled out from reference TRBV9 and TRBJ2-2, the complete variable domain reads DSGVTQTPKHLITATGQRVTLRCSPRSGDLSVYWYQQSLDQGLQFLIQYYNGEERAKGNILERFSAQQFPDLHSELNLSSLELGDSALYFCASRGEFGELFFGEGSRLTVL.

V usage is TRBV27 and J usage is TRBJ2-7, with D unclear. The V end lost 5 bases, the J end lost 7 bases, and 12 bases lay between the germline ends. This CDR3 has 12 residues. CDR1 and CDR2 from the germline V gene are MNHEY and SMNVEV (reference sequence). In DNA, the CDR3 is TGTGCCAGCAGTAAGCCACTGGGGGAGCAGTACTTC. Translation: CASSKPLGEQYF.

The chain uses TRBV27 and TRBJ2-3, with D possibly TRBD1 on 5 matching bases. CDR3 length: 16 residues. Germline V gene lookup returns CDR1 MNHEY and CDR2 SMNVEV (reference sequence). V dropped 3 bases and J dropped 0 bases, with 13 bases sitting between them. CDR3 sequence (DNA): TGTGCCAGCAGTTTGAGGCTAGGGGTTAGCACAGATACGCAGTATTTT. Its translation is CASSLRLGVSTDTQYF.

This CDR3 reads CASSKGKGYNQPQHF. CDR3 DNA: TGTGCCAGCAGCAAGGGAAAAGGGTACAATCAGCCCCAGCATTTT. The rearrangement uses TRBV21-1 and TRBJ1-5. TRBV21-1 is flagged as a pseudogene. This CDR3 spans 15 amino acids.

The CDR3 sequence: CASSLDGFTEAFF. The CDR3 DNA follows: TGTGCCAGCAGCTTAGATGGGTTCACTGAAGCTTTCTTT. The rearrangement uses TRBV11-3 and TRBJ1-1; D not certain. The CDR3 totals 13 residues. V lost 0 bases and J 4 bases, leaving 6 bases between the germline ends. CDR1 is SGHNT and CDR2 is YENEEA in the germline V gene.

The chain recombines TRBV4-1 with TRBJ2-1; D unclear. This CDR3 has 16 residues. Trimming took off 1 base at V and 2 bases at J, with 12 bases between the two ends. The V gene's germline CDR1 is MGHRA and CDR2 YSYEKL. The DNA of the CDR3 is TGCGCCAGCAGCCAAGCCCCGACTCTAACCTACAATGAGCAGTTCTTC. It codes for CASSQAPTLTYNEQFF.

The chain is built from TRBV18 and TRBJ2-7; tentatively, D is TRBD1 (6 bases). This CDR3 spans 15 amino acids. Deletions cut 3 bases from V and 4 bases from J, with 16 bases between. Germline CDR1 and CDR2: KGHSH and LQKENI. The CDR3 DNA reads TGTGCCAGCTCACCCTTAAAGGGGGACCTTTACGAGCAGTACTTC. Amino acids: CASSPLKGDLYEQYF.

The rearrangement joins TRBV7-6 to TRBJ2-3; no clear D gene. The ends were cut back, 6 bases at V and 6 bases at J, with 13 bases in the middle. The germline V gene has CDR1 SGHVS and CDR2 FNYEAQ. The CDR3 runs to 13 residues. The CDR3 DNA follows: TGTGCCAGCAGTTCCGAGCCCCGGGATACGCAGTATTTT. Translated, it gives CASSSEPRDTQYF.

The chain uses TRBV5-1 and TRBJ2-1; D is uncertain. This CDR3 has 15 amino acids. V was trimmed by 1 base and J by 0 bases, leaving 8 bases between them. Looked up from germline, CDR1 is SGHRS and CDR2 is YFSETQ. The CDR3: CASSLSQSSYNEQFF. The CDR3, as DNA: TGCGCCAGCAGCTTGTCCCAGAGCTCCTACAATGAGCAGTTCTTC.

The chain couples TRBV5-1 to TRBJ2-3; 8 bases map to TRBD1. CDR3 length: 15 amino acids. The V gene end was trimmed by 4 bases and the J gene end by 1 base; junction bases not matched to a gene: 5. Germline CDR1 SGHRS, CDR2 YFSETQ. The CDR3 bases are TGCGCCAGCAGCACGGGACAGGCCGGCACAGATACGCAGTATTTT. Translated: CASSTGQAGTDTQYF.

This chain joins TRBV14 and TRBJ2-1; D not certain. This CDR3 is 12 amino acids long. Between the trimmed V and J ends, which lost 2 bases and 10 bases, there was a span of 9 bases. The germline V gene has CDR1 SGHDN and CDR2 FVKESK. This chain's CDR3 is CASSQFASEQFF. The CDR3 nucleotides read TGTGCCAGCAGCCAATTTGCGTCCGAGCAGTTCTTC.

V is TRBV11-2 and J is TRBJ2-5; TRBD2 agrees at 9 bases. The CDR3 length is 16 residues. Per the germline V gene, CDR1 is SGHAT and CDR2 is FQNNGV. V dropped 1 base and J dropped 1; count of bases not matched to a gene: 4. The CDR3 loop is CASSLALSGSQETQYF. As DNA, the CDR3 is TGTGCCAGCAGCTTAGCTCTTAGCGGGAGCCAAGAGACCCAGTACTTC.

This rearrangement joins TRBV27 to TRBJ2-2; no firm D call. Germline V CDR1 and CDR2: MNHEY, SMNVEV (reference sequence). The CDR3 contains 13 residues. Trimming shortened V by 2 bases and J by 4 bases, and 5 bases separated the two germline ends. The CDR3 nucleotides are TGTGCCAGCAGTTTAGTGTTCACCGGGGAGCTGTTTTTT. This encodes CASSLVFTGELFF.

The chain has TRBV7-3 and TRBJ1-5, with 8 bases aligning to TRBD1. CDR3 length: 15 amino acids. Germline values: CDR1 SGHTA, CDR2 FQGTGA. V shed 5 bases, J shed 7 bases, and the junction held 10 bases outside the gene matches. CDR3 DNA sequence: TGTGCCAGCAGCCCGAGACAGGGGCGCAGGCAGCCCCAGCATTTT. Encoded protein: CASSPRQGRRQPQHF.

The chain recombines TRBV7-9 with TRBJ2-3, with 11 bases lining up with TRBD2. V lost 5 bases and J lost 1; bases outside the gene matches: 5. The germline V gene has CDR1 SEHNR and CDR2 FQNEAQ (reference sequence). This CDR3 region has 16 residues. The CDR3 protein is CASSPPTSGGTDTQYF. In nucleotides, the CDR3 is TGTGCCAGCAGCCCCCCGACTAGCGGGGGCACAGATACGCAGTATTTT.

The chain combines TRBV20-1 with TRBJ1-1; D is unclear. This CDR3 has 10 amino acids. Germline CDR1 reads DFQATT; CDR2 reads SNEGSKA (reference sequence). V lost 8 bases and J 7 bases, leaving 11 bases between the germline ends. The CDR3 region is CSPNRGEAFF. In DNA, the CDR3 is TGCAGTCCAAATCGGGGTGAAGCTTTCTTT.

The V call is TRBV11-2, the J call TRBJ2-3; 9 bases are a match to TRBD1. CDR3 length equals 16 residues. Germline V gene lookup returns CDR1 SGHAT and CDR2 FQNNGV. V trimming: 3 bases; J trimming: 3 bases; junction bases outside the gene matches: 7. The CDR3 DNA sequence: TGTGCCAGCAGCTTTCTACAGGGGGCGTTAACAGATACGCAGTATTTT. This codes for CASSFLQGALTDTQYF.

The chain uses TRBV5-5 and TRBJ1-4; D possibly corresponds to TRBD1 (5 bases). CDR3 length: 15 residues. The germline V gene encodes CDR1 SGHKS and CDR2 YYEKEE (reference sequence). Between the trimmed V and J ends, which lost 4 bases and 3 bases, there was a span of 13 bases. The CDR3 loop is CASSQHRTSNEKLFF. The CDR3 nucleotides are TGTGCCAGCAGCCAACATAGGACATCTAATGAAAAACTGTTTTTT.

This chain uses TRBV13 with TRBJ2-7; D is unclear. Between the trimmed V and J ends, which lost 4 bases and 0 bases, there was a span of 7 bases. Germline V gives CDR1 PRHDT, CDR2 FYEKMQ (reference sequence). This CDR3 is built from 13 residues. The CDR3 loop is CASSSQSSYEQYF. Here the CDR3 DNA reads TGTGCCAGCAGCTCTCAGTCCTCCTACGAGCAGTACTTC.

This chain links TRBV11-2 with TRBJ2-2; 11 positions agree with TRBD1. The CDR3 is 18 amino acids. CDR1 and CDR2 from the germline V gene are SGHAT and FQNNGV. V gave up 3 bases and J gave up 0 bases; unmatched junction bases: 6. CDR3 region: CASSLGSGQGANTGELFF. CDR3 in DNA: TGTGCCAGCAGCTTGGGATCGGGACAGGGGGCGAACACCGGGGAGCTGTTTTTT.